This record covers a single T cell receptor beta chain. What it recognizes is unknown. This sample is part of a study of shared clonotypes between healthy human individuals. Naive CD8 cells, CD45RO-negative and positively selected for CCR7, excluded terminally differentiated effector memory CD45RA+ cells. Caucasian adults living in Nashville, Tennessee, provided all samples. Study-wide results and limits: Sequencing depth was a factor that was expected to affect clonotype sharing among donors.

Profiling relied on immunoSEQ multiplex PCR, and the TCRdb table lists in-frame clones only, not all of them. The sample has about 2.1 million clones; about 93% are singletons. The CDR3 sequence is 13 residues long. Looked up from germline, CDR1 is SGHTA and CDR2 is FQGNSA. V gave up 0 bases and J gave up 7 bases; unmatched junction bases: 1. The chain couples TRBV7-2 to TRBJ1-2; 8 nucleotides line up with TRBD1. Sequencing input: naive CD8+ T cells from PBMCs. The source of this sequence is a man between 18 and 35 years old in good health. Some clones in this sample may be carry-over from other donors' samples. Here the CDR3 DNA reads TGTGCCAGCAGCTTAGCGACAGGGGTTGGCTACACCTTC. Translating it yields CASSLATGVGYTF.